What follows are 23 T cell receptor beta chains derived from one specimen sequenced in a study of PD-L1 blockade in urothelial cancer. Repertoires were generated with immunoSEQ multiplex PCR, while TCRdb's copy carries only in-frame clones and drops some. The sample records around 100,000 clones, approximately 85% being singletons. This specimen was PBMCs, taken around atezolizumab (anti-PD-L1) treatment. The source of these receptors is a middle-aged man with urothelial cancer.

This clone was detected once. The J gene is TRBJ1-1, the V gene TRBV11-2; D unresolved. V was trimmed by 0 bases and J by 5 bases, leaving 7 bases between them. Germline V CDR1 and CDR2: SGHAT, FQNNGV. The CDR3 totals 13 residues. This CDR3 reads CASSLDEPTEAFF. In DNA, the CDR3 is TGTGCCAGCAGCTTAGATGAGCCAACTGAAGCTTTCTTT.

This clone was observed a single time. The chain couples TRBV30 to TRBJ2-2, with TRBD1 matching over 9 bases. Unmatched junction bases numbered 7, after V lost 4 bases and J lost 1 base. The V gene's germline CDR1 is GTSNPN and CDR2 SVGIG (reference sequence). The CDR3 runs to 16 residues. CDR3 residues: CAWNTGQGLNTGELFF. CDR3 in DNA: TGTGCCTGGAACACCGGACAGGGGTTGAACACCGGGGAGCTGTTTTTT.

The V and J genes are TRBV28 and TRBJ2-5; 8 bases match TRBD2. V trimming: 6 bases; J trimming: 6 bases; junction bases outside the gene matches: 12. In germline, CDR1 is MDHEN, CDR2 SYDVKM. The CDR3 runs 15 residues. The CDR3 region has the DNA TGTGCCAGCAGCTCCCCCGGGAGGGCCGAAAAGACCCAGTACTTC. Translating gives CASSSPGRAEKTQYF. The variable domain in full, with the rest retrieved from reference TRBV28 and TRBJ2-5, is DVKVTQSSRYLVKRTGEKVFLECVQDMDHENMFWYRQDPGLGLRLIYFSYDVKMKEKGDIPEGYSVSREKKERFSLILESASTNQTSMYLCASSSPGRAEKTQYFGPGTRLLVL.

This rearrangement joins TRBV7-9 to TRBJ2-3; 12 bases are shared with TRBD1. J was trimmed by 1 base and V by 4 bases; bases with no gene match: 9. Germline CDR1 SEHNR, CDR2 FQNEAQ (reference sequence). The CDR3 has 18 amino acids. CDR3 loop: CASSSRRGTGGGTDTQYF. CDR3 DNA sequence: TGTGCCAGCAGCTCCCGTAGGGGGACAGGGGGCGGCACAGATACGCAGTATTTT. Full variable domain (remainder filled in from reference TRBV7-9 and TRBJ2-3): DTGVSQNPRHKITKRGQNVTFRCDPISEHNRLYWYRQTLGQGPEFLTYFQNEAQLEKSRLLSDRFSAERPKGSFSTLEIQRTEQGDSAMYLCASSSRRGTGGGTDTQYFGPGTRLTVL.

J is TRBJ1-1 and V is TRBV21-1; the listed D gene, TRBD1, was not tested against the DNA. TRBV21-1 is given as a pseudogene. The CDR3 contains 14 residues. The DNA for the CDR3 is TGTGCCAGCAGCAAGCGGACAGGGCCCCCTGAAGCTTTCTTT. Translated: CASSKRTGPPEAFF.

This chain links TRBV6-4 with TRBJ1-1, with D uncertain. Germline V gene sequence: CDR1 MRHNA, CDR2 SNTAGT. Trimming stripped 4 bases from V and 7 bases from J, with 7 bases between. CDR3 length: 11 residues. In DNA, the CDR3 is TGTGCCAGCAGTGCGGGTAGTGAAGCTTTCTTT. Its translation is CASSAGSEAFF.

The rearrangement links TRBV28 to TRBJ2-7; D remains unclear. This CDR3 region has 15 residues. The germline V gene encodes CDR1 MDHEN and CDR2 SYDVKM. Trimming left V 3 bases short and J 3 bases short, with 15 bases between. The CDR3 spells CASSLELVSDYEQYF. Here the CDR3 DNA reads TGTGCCAGCAGTTTGGAGTTAGTGTCGGACTACGAGCAGTACTTC.

This chain joins TRBV11-3 and TRBJ2-3; TRBD1 agrees at 8 bases. Germline CDR1 is SGHNT and CDR2 is YENEEA. With 4 bases clipped from V and 0 bases from J, the junction kept 3 bases outside the gene matches. The CDR3 extends over 15 amino acids. The CDR3 protein is CASSSGGSSTDTQYF. In nucleotides, the CDR3 is TGTGCCAGCAGCTCAGGGGGCTCCAGCACAGATACGCAGTATTTT.

The count of this clone is one. The chain is built from TRBV19 and TRBJ2-6; 9 bases are shared with TRBD1. Germline V gene sequence: CDR1 LNHDA, CDR2 SQIVND (reference sequence). This CDR3 region has 15 residues. Losses at the gene ends were 6 bases for V and 1 base for J; bases not matched to a gene: 1. CDR3 loop: CASRDRGSGANVLTF. Written as DNA, the CDR3 is TGTGCCAGTAGGGACAGGGGTTCTGGGGCCAACGTCCTGACTTTC.

The chain links TRBV6-1 to TRBJ1-3; no reliable D call. Germline CDR1 is MNHNS and CDR2 is SASEGT. This CDR3 is built from 15 residues. Trimming removed 4 bases from V and 0 bases from J, with 10 bases in between. The CDR3 here is CASSGVRNSGNTIYF. In DNA form, the CDR3 reads TGTGCCAGCAGTGGGGTCAGGAACTCTGGAAACACCATATATTTT.

The rearrangement joins TRBV9 to TRBJ2-5; 7 positions agree with TRBD2. Germline V gene lookup returns CDR1 SGDLS and CDR2 YYNGEE. Trimming took 4 bases from V and 2 from J; bases not matched to a gene: 11. The CDR3 has 16 residues. CDR3 sequence reads: CASSPGMGGGQETQYF. DNA of the CDR3: TGTGCCAGCAGCCCAGGAATGGGGGGAGGGCAAGAGACCCAGTACTTC.

This chain joins TRBV30 and TRBJ1-6; D is ambiguous. CDR3 length: 13 amino acids. Germline assignment: CDR1 GTSNPN and CDR2 SVGIG (reference sequence). Deletions cut 5 bases from V and 5 bases from J, with 10 bases between. The CDR3 nucleotides read TGTGCCTGGGGGTCGGGAAATAATTCACCCCTCCACTTT. Protein sequence: CAWGSGNNSPLHF.

The chain links TRBV19 to TRBJ1-1; D is possibly TRBD1 (5 bases). Germline V lookup: CDR1 LNHDA, CDR2 SQIVND (reference sequence). V dropped 6 bases and J dropped 4 bases, with 12 bases sitting between them. This CDR3 contains 13 residues. CDR3: CASRLYRSTEAFF. The CDR3 DNA is TGTGCCAGTAGACTTTACAGGTCCACTGAAGCTTTCTTT.

The V and J genes are TRBV28 and TRBJ2-2, with 11 bases identical to TRBD2. The length of the CDR3 is 15 residues. The ends lost 7 bases at V and 5 bases at J; junction bases unmatched: 6. Germline loops: CDR1 MDHEN, CDR2 SYDVKM. The CDR3 sequence: CASNPLAGGTGELFF. The CDR3 nucleotides read TGTGCCAGCAATCCGCTAGCGGGAGGTACCGGGGAGCTGTTTTTT.

V is TRBV9 and J is TRBJ2-1, with D perhaps TRBD2 (5 bases). V lost 2 bases to trimming and J lost 7 bases, with 7 bases between them. Germline lookup yields CDR1 SGDLS and CDR2 YYNGEE. This CDR3 is built from 12 residues. For the CDR3, the DNA is TGTGCCAGCAGCGTCCGGGAAAATGAGCAGTTCTTC. This sequence encodes CASSVRENEQFF.

This clone was seen a single time. The chain has TRBV18 and TRBJ1-6, with 9 bases aligning to TRBD1. With 4 bases clipped from V and 10 bases from J, the junction kept 14 bases outside the gene matches. The germline CDR1 and CDR2 sequences are KGHSH and LQKENI. The CDR3 has 17 residues. The CDR3 DNA reads TGTGCCAGCTCACGCCTGGGACAGGGAGGGTCGCACTCACCCCTCCACTTT. Translation gives CASSRLGQGGSHSPLHF.

The rearrangement links TRBV7-8 to TRBJ2-3, with TRBD2 matching 9 bases. CDR1 is SGHVS and CDR2 is FQNEAQ in the germline V gene. The CDR3 totals 15 residues. Unmatched junction bases numbered 8, after V lost 5 bases and J lost 5 bases. CDR3 region: CASSSRTSEVDTQYF. The CDR3 nucleotides are TGTGCCAGCAGCAGCAGGACTAGCGAGGTAGATACGCAGTATTTT.

V is TRBV6-1 and J is TRBJ2-7; D is possibly TRBD2 (6 bases). Germline V lookup: CDR1 MNHNS, CDR2 SASEGT. V was clipped by 6 bases and J by 4 bases, with 13 bases between them. The CDR3 sequence is 13 residues long. The CDR3 reads CASSAGTAYEQYF. The CDR3 region has the DNA TGTGCCAGCAGCGCCGGGACTGCGTACGAGCAGTACTTC.

This sequence joins TRBV5-6 and TRBJ2-3; D unresolved. The CDR3 is made up of 11 amino acids. Trimming pared 4 bases from V and 3 bases from J, leaving 3 bases between. Germline lookup yields CDR1 SGHDT and CDR2 YYEEEE. The chain's CDR3 is CASSQTDTQYF. As DNA, the CDR3 is TGTGCCAGCAGCCAGACAGATACGCAGTATTTT.

The CDR3 nucleotides read TGTGCCAGCAGTCCTCCGGGACTACGCCGGGATACGCAGTATTTT. Protein product: CASSPPGLRRDTQYF. The chain has TRBV2 and TRBJ2-3; 7 positions match TRBD2. This CDR3 is 15 amino acids long. The V and J ends lost 5 bases and 6 bases, in that order; junction bases with no gene match: 11. Germline CDR1 and CDR2: SNHLY and FYNNEI. Drawing the rest from reference TRBV2 and TRBJ2-3, the complete variable domain is EPEVTQTPSHQVTQMGQEVILRCVPISNHLYFYWYRQILGQKVEFLVSFYNNEISEKSEIFDDQFSVERPDGSNFTLKIRSTKLEDSAMYFCASSPPGLRRDTQYFGPGTRLTVL.

This sequence joins TRBV10-1 and TRBJ2-2, with a tentative D call TRBD2 (5 bases). The CDR3 loop spans 17 amino acids. Germline V lookup: CDR1 WNHNN, CDR2 SYGVQD (reference sequence). The V end was cut by 1 base, the J end by 5 bases, with 17 bases between. The chain's CDR3 is CASSEYEGLASTGELFF. CDR3 nucleotides: TGCGCCAGCAGTGAGTACGAGGGCTTGGCGTCAACCGGGGAGCTGTTTTTT.

The chain uses TRBV7-8 and TRBJ1-4; D remains ambiguous. Trimming pared 5 bases from V and 3 bases from J, leaving 10 bases between. Germline V CDR1 and CDR2: SGHVS, FQNEAQ. The CDR3 totals 14 residues. For the CDR3, the DNA is TGTGCCAGCAGCCGGGAGGCGGCTAATGAAAAACTGTTTTTT. Protein: CASSREAANEKLFF.

The chain links TRBV15 to TRBJ2-3, with TRBD2 matching over 13 bases. The V gene's germline CDR1 is LNHNV and CDR2 YYDKDF (reference sequence). The CDR3 loop spans 16 amino acids. The V and J ends lost 4 bases and 2 bases, in that order; junction bases with no gene match: 3. DNA of the CDR3: TGTGCCACCAGCATTGGACTAGCGGGAGCCACAGATACGCAGTATTTT. Protein product: CATSIGLAGATDTQYF.